The clone carrying this T cell receptor (beta chain) was found many times. Its specificity is not known. Amplified TCR beta CDR3 regions came from RNA transcripts. When the TCR CDR3 underwent first-round RT-PCR, the HTBI primer set was used. TCRdb reprocessed the multiplex PCR reads via MiXCR and lists one record per CDR3 protein. Altogether 500,000 to 750,000 distinct CDR3 sequences are present, about 14% being singletons, with the ten largest covering 7% to 9%. This sample was included in a study of T cells in Graves' hyperthyroidism and ophthalmopathy. The study, taken as a whole, reports: Onset of ophthalmopathy came a median roughly 6.4 months after the model predicted it.

The CDR3 is 15 amino acids. Looked up from germline, CDR1 is MNHEY and CDR2 is SMNVEV (reference sequence). Trimming took 6 bases from V and 6 from J; bases not matched to a gene: 8. This clonotype originated in a woman younger than 35 with Graves' ophthalmopathy. The sequenced material came from blood. The chain links TRBV27 to TRBJ2-1; 10 bases match TRBD2. For the CDR3, the DNA is TGTGCCAGCAGCGAGCGGGAGGGCTTTTCCAATGAGCAGTTCTTC. Amino acid sequence: CASSEREGFSNEQFF.